This T cell receptor beta chain was sequenced during a study of blood T cell repertoires in COVID-19. The CDR3 totals 14 residues. Germline V gives CDR1 SGHRS, CDR2 YFSETQ. Trimming left V 2 bases short and J 1 base short, with 7 bases between. Clones were read by immunoSEQ multiplex PCR, and TCRdb kept only the in-frame ones, dropping some. Of roughly 100,000 clones in the sample, 89% were seen once. The chain uses TRBV5-1 and TRBJ2-1; no clear D gene. The clonotype originates from a woman aged 80 or over with active COVID-19. What was sequenced was peripheral blood. The CDR3 DNA follows: TGCGCCAGCAGCTTAATCGGGTCCTACAATGAGCAGTTCTTC. Amino acids: CASSLIGSYNEQFF.